The clone carrying this T cell receptor (beta chain) was found many times. As yet, its antigen is unknown. These data belong to a study of response to subunit inactivated influenza vaccine. Study conclusions and caveats: With each seasonal influenza vaccination, the authors suggested, few new T cells are recruited.

The CDR3 length is 12 residues. V shed 7 bases, J shed 3 bases, and the junction held 3 bases outside the gene matches. A single record per CDR3 protein comes from TCRdb applying MiXCR to the RT-PCR reads. The data contain about 780,000 distinct CDR3 sequences, around a sixth of them singletons. This specimen consisted of PBMCs from blood, obtained roughly 5 days after vaccination. The TCR originated in a man aged 50 or older who received an inactivated influenza vaccine. J is TRBJ2-7 and V is TRBV12-3 or TRBV12-4; TRBD2 matches at 7 bases. In DNA, the CDR3 is TGTGCCAGCACCTGGGGGGGCTACGAGCAGTACTTC. Its translation is CASTWGGYEQYF.